Below are 29 T cell receptor beta chains sequenced from a single sample in a study of OX40 agonist ivuxolimab in advanced cancers. Profiling relied on immunoSEQ multiplex PCR, and the TCRdb table lists in-frame clones only, not all of them. The sample includes some 68,000 clones, about nine tenths of them seen just once. The sample in question was CD4+ or CD8+ T cells sorted from blood, obtained in a trial of the OX40 agonist ivuxolimab. The receptors shown here come from an adult with an advanced solid tumor such as melanoma, head and neck, liver or kidney cancer.

This clone has only one observation. The J gene is TRBJ2-7, the V gene TRBV30, with D possibly TRBD1 on 7 matching bases. The CDR3 runs 15 residues. The germline V and J ends were trimmed by 0 bases and 2 bases, with 14 bases remaining between them. From germline, CDR1 is GTSNPN and CDR2 SVGIG (reference sequence). The CDR3 is CAWSVGGTVAYEQYF. CDR3 nucleotide sequence: TGTGCCTGGAGTGTAGGGGGGACAGTCGCCTACGAGCAGTACTTC. Together with reference TRBV30 and TRBJ2-7, the CDR3 gives the full variable domain: SQTIHQWPATLVQPVGSPLSLECTVEGTSNPNLYWYRQAAGRGLQLLFYSVGIGQISSEVPQNLSASRPQDRQFILSSKKLLLSDSGFYLCAWSVGGTVAYEQYFGPGTRLTVT.

The rearrangement uses TRBV27 and TRBJ2-6; TRBD2 matches 12 bases. CDR1 is MNHEY and CDR2 is SMNVEV in the germline V gene (reference sequence). The CDR3 runs 20 residues. The V segment lost 2 bases and the J segment 0 bases; nucleotides outside the gene matches: 8. CDR3 sequence reads: CASSLGLAGGLRSGANVLTF. The CDR3 DNA follows: TGTGCCAGCAGTTTAGGTCTAGCGGGAGGGCTTCGCTCTGGGGCCAACGTCCTGACTTTC.

V usage is TRBV19 and J usage is TRBJ1-4; a possible D gene is TRBD1 (5 bases). Trimming took 7 bases from V and 7 from J, leaving 19 bases between them. Germline V gene lookup returns CDR1 LNHDA and CDR2 SQIVND (reference sequence). The CDR3 extends over 15 amino acids. For the CDR3, the DNA is TGTGCCAGTAAAGACTCAGGGTTGAGGGGTGAAAAACTGTTTTTT. It is translated as CASKDSGLRGEKLFF.

The genes are TRBV28 and TRBJ2-3; the match to TRBD1 covers 7 bases. The germline CDR1 and CDR2 sequences are MDHEN and SYDVKM. J gave up 1 base and V 6 bases, and 10 bases lay outside the gene matches. The CDR3 runs 16 residues. The chain's CDR3 is CASSPSGQMRTDTQYF. CDR3 nucleotides: TGTGCCAGCAGCCCGTCGGGACAGATGCGCACAGATACGCAGTATTTT.

The chain carries TRBV5-1 and TRBJ1-4; D ambiguous. Trimming removed 0 bases at V and 2 bases at J, with 11 bases between. Germline V gene data show CDR1 as SGHRS and CDR2 as YFSETQ. The CDR3 is 16 residues long. The CDR3 protein is CASSLVGDTTNEKLFF. Here the CDR3 DNA reads TGCGCCAGCAGCTTGGTTGGAGATACCACTAATGAAAAACTGTTTTTT.

The CDR3, as DNA: TGTGCCAGCAGCCCCACAGGGGGGCAAAACATTCAGTACTTC. Translation gives CASSPTGGQNIQYF. V and J are TRBV14 and TRBJ2-4, with 8 bases lining up with TRBD1. CDR1 is SGHDN and CDR2 is FVKESK in the germline V gene. The CDR3 spans 14 residues. The J segment lost 5 bases and the V segment lost 4 bases, leaving 4 bases of the junction unmatched.

V gene TRBV19 combines with J gene TRBJ2-5; 7 nucleotides align to TRBD1. J was trimmed by 5 bases and V by 5 bases; bases with no gene match: 5. The length of the CDR3 is 13 residues. Germline loops: CDR1 LNHDA, CDR2 SQIVND (reference sequence). The CDR3 DNA follows: TGTGCCAGTAGTCAGGGACAGCTGGAGACCCAGTACTTC. Translated: CASSQGQLETQYF.

The V call is TRBV6-6, the J call TRBJ1-3; D unclear. The ends were cut back, 5 bases at V and 1 base at J, with 9 bases in the middle. CDR1 is MNHNY, CDR2 SVGAGI, per germline (reference sequence). The CDR3 length is 14 residues. Here the CDR3 DNA reads TGTGCCAGCAGTCTGGGCCCATCTGGAAACACCATATATTTT. It yields the protein CASSLGPSGNTIYF.

This clone was counted a few times. V usage is TRBV4-1 and J usage is TRBJ2-3; D tentatively reads TRBD1 or TRBD2 (5 bases each). V was clipped by 0 bases and J by 4 bases, with 14 bases between them. CDR1 is MGHRA, CDR2 YSYEKL, per germline. CDR3 length equals 16 residues. In DNA, the CDR3 is TGCGCCAGCAGCCAAGAATGGGGGAGTAAGCCAGATACGCAGTATTTT. Translating it yields CASSQEWGSKPDTQYF.

The chain joins TRBV9 to TRBJ1-1, with D perhaps matching TRBD1 (6 bases). With 3 bases removed from V and 2 bases from J, the gap between germline ends came to 14 bases. The CDR3 has 15 amino acids. Per germline, CDR1 SGDLS and CDR2 YYNGEE. CDR3 sequence: CASSARTATNTEAFF. CDR3 in DNA: TGTGCCAGCAGCGCCCGGACAGCTACTAACACTGAAGCTTTCTTT.

The rearrangement links TRBV29-1 to TRBJ1-1, with D unclear. The germline V and J ends were trimmed by 7 bases and 1 base, with 16 bases remaining between them. CDR1 is SQVTM, CDR2 ANQGSEA, per germline. The CDR3 runs to 14 residues. The CDR3 DNA reads as TGCAGCGCAGAAAGGATATTAAAGAACACTGAAGCTTTCTTT. Its translation: CSAERILKNTEAFF.

The rearrangement uses TRBV7-2 and TRBJ2-4; TRBD1 agrees at 8 bases. The CDR3 covers 18 residues. Losses at the gene ends were 1 base for V and 2 bases for J; bases not matched to a gene: 10. Per germline, CDR1 SGHTA and CDR2 FQGNSA. CDR3 residues: CASSLVARQGAPKNIQYF. The DNA of the CDR3 is TGTGCCAGCAGCTTAGTGGCTCGGCAGGGGGCCCCCAAAAACATTCAGTACTTC.

The J gene is TRBJ1-4, the V gene TRBV7-9, with TRBD1 matching 10 bases. CDR1 SEHNR and CDR2 FQNEAQ come from the germline V gene (reference sequence). This CDR3 region has 17 residues. V trimming: 0 bases; J trimming: 8 bases; junction bases outside the gene matches: 9. CDR3 loop: CASSLAAGQGGREKLFF. In DNA form, the CDR3 reads TGTGCCAGCAGCTTAGCGGCAGGACAGGGGGGAAGGGAAAAACTGTTTTTT. Full variable domain (outside the CDR3, taken from reference TRBV7-9 and TRBJ1-4): DTGVSQNPRHKITKRGQNVTFRCDPISEHNRLYWYRQTLGQGPEFLTYFQNEAQLEKSRLLSDRFSAERPKGSFSTLEIQRTEQGDSAMYLCASSLAAGQGGREKLFFGSGTQLSVL.

This chain connects TRBV11-2 to TRBJ2-7; D unclear. CDR1 is SGHAT and CDR2 is FQNNGV in the germline V gene. The V end lost 1 base, the J end lost 2 bases, and 12 bases lay between the germline ends. The CDR3 has 15 amino acids. DNA of the CDR3: TGTGCCAGCAGCTTAGTGCCTGGAGCCCCCTACGAGCAGTACTTC. Residues: CASSLVPGAPYEQYF.

About this clone itself: Other DNA sequences in the same sample also yield this CDR3. This chain links TRBV14 with TRBJ2-5; D remains ambiguous. CDR1 is SGHDN and CDR2 is FVKESK in the germline V gene. V lost 3 bases and J 4 bases, leaving 3 bases between the germline ends. This CDR3 contains 11 residues. The CDR3 spells CASSHGETQYF. The DNA of the CDR3 is TGTGCCAGCAGCCATGGAGAGACCCAGTACTTC.

This chain joins TRBV14 and TRBJ2-7, with 8 nucleotides matching TRBD2. The V and J ends lost 1 base and 2 bases, in that order; junction bases with no gene match: 22. Germline assignment: CDR1 SGHDN and CDR2 FVKESK. The CDR3 has 21 residues. The DNA of the CDR3 is TGTGCCAGCAGCCAAGTGAGGAGCGGGAGACGGCCGCTGATCTTCCCCTACGAGCAGTACTTC. Amino acids: CASSQVRSGRRPLIFPYEQYF.

The CDR3 DNA reads TGTGCCAGCGGTTCGGGACAGGGGGACACCGGGGAGCTGTTTTTT. Protein: CASGSGQGDTGELFF. The chain employs TRBV25-1 and TRBJ2-2, with 11 positions matching TRBD1. This CDR3 is 15 amino acids long. Germline V gives CDR1 MGHDK, CDR2 SYGVNS. The V gene end was trimmed by 8 bases and the J gene end by 3 bases; junction bases not matched to a gene: 5.

The V and J genes are TRBV4-3 and TRBJ1-1; TRBD1 matches 7 bases. The CDR3 has 17 residues. Losses at the gene ends were 4 bases for V and 4 bases for J; bases not matched to a gene: 15. Germline values: CDR1 LGHNA, CDR2 YSLEER. The CDR3 here is CASSPRTGGPSLTEAFF. The CDR3 bases are TGCGCCAGCAGCCCTAGGACAGGAGGGCCTAGCCTCACTGAAGCTTTCTTT.

This clone was detected once. The rearrangement links TRBV19 to TRBJ2-1; no definite D call. Trimming cost V 3 bases and J 7 bases, with 4 bases left between them. CDR1 is LNHDA and CDR2 is SQIVND in the germline V gene (reference sequence). The CDR3 is made up of 11 amino acids. CDR3 protein: CASSILNEQFF. Written as DNA, the CDR3 is TGTGCCAGTAGTATCCTTAATGAGCAGTTCTTC.

The chain uses TRBV5-6 and TRBJ2-1; 10 bases match TRBD2. The J segment lost 7 bases and the V segment lost 0 bases, leaving 13 bases of the junction unmatched. CDR3 length: 18 amino acids. Germline-derived CDR1 and CDR2 are SGHDT and YYEEEE. Here the CDR3 reads CASSLALAGVGALNEQFF. DNA of the CDR3: TGTGCCAGCAGCTTGGCCCTAGCGGGAGTTGGCGCTCTGAATGAGCAGTTCTTC.

The chain links TRBV27 to TRBJ1-2, with no clear D. V lost 4 bases and J 5 bases, leaving 23 bases between the germline ends. CDR1 is MNHEY, CDR2 SMNVEV, per germline (reference sequence). CDR3 length: 17 residues. This CDR3 is CASSSRPTTRALYGYTF. In nucleotides, the CDR3 is TGTGCCAGCAGTTCCCGACCTACTACCCGAGCACTATATGGCTACACCTTC.

This clone was picked up a small number of times. The genes are TRBV16 and TRBJ2-3, with 10 positions matching TRBD2. The CDR3 contains 14 residues. V dropped 5 bases and J dropped 3; count of bases not matched to a gene: 2. CDR1 is KGHSY and CDR2 is FQNENV in the germline V gene. The CDR3 DNA follows: TGTGCCAGCAGCTATAGCGGGAGGACAGATACGCAGTATTTT. Amino acid sequence: CASSYSGRTDTQYF. The full variable domain, rest sourced from reference TRBV16 and TRBJ2-3, is GEEVAQTPKHLVRGEGQKAKLYCAPIKGHSYVFWYQQVLKNEFKFLISFQNENVFDETGMPKERFSAKCLPNSPCSLEIQATKLEDSAVYFCASSYSGRTDTQYFGPGTRLTVL.

This clone was seen a single time. The chain uses TRBV28 and TRBJ2-7, with D perhaps matching TRBD2 (5 bases). Trimming cost V 3 bases and J 2 bases, with 17 bases left between them. This CDR3 has 16 residues. From germline, CDR1 is MDHEN and CDR2 SYDVKM. CDR3 sequence: CASSFNFEGTPYEQYF. For the CDR3, the DNA is TGTGCCAGCAGTTTTAATTTTGAGGGAACCCCCTACGAGCAGTACTTC.

The chain combines TRBV5-6 with TRBJ2-3, with 8 bases identical to TRBD1. This CDR3 contains 15 residues. V lost 2 bases, J lost 4 bases, and 6 bases stayed unmatched. CDR1 and CDR2 from the germline V gene are SGHDT and YYEEEE. The CDR3: CASSFYGQGADTQYF. The CDR3 DNA reads as TGTGCCAGCAGCTTCTACGGACAGGGCGCAGATACGCAGTATTTT.

The chain recombines TRBV11-2 with TRBJ2-4; D is tentatively TRBD1 or TRBD2 (5 bases each). Germline assignment: CDR1 SGHAT and CDR2 FQNNGV. Trimming took 5 bases from V and 14 from J, leaving 19 bases between them. This CDR3 is built from 13 residues. CDR3 protein: CASSPGKNKEEYF. CDR3 DNA sequence: TGTGCCAGCAGCCCAGGGAAGAACAAGGAGGAGTACTTC.

The V and J genes are TRBV11-2 and TRBJ2-3, with 7 positions matching TRBD1. Germline CDR1 is SGHAT and CDR2 is FQNNGV. The CDR3 loop spans 14 amino acids. V lost 3 bases to trimming and J lost 12 bases; unmatched junction nucleotides: 12. The CDR3 DNA reads as TGTGCCAGCAGCTTTACCGGGACAGAGGGGGCCCAGTATTTT. Protein product: CASSFTGTEGAQYF.

As DNA, the CDR3 is TGTGCCAGCAGCCCGGGCCAGAACTATGGCTACACCTTC. It yields the protein CASSPGQNYGYTF. The chain has TRBV4-2 and TRBJ1-2; D gene uncertain. This CDR3 is 13 amino acids long. The germline V gene encodes CDR1 LGHNA and CDR2 YNFKEQ. Trimming pared 4 bases from V and 2 bases from J, leaving 8 bases between.

This chain uses TRBV4-1 with TRBJ1-5, with TRBD1 matching over 11 bases. CDR1 and CDR2 from the germline V gene are MGHRA and YSYEKL. With 3 bases clipped from V and 3 bases from J, the junction kept 4 bases outside the gene matches. This CDR3 comprises 16 residues. The CDR3 loop is CASSHRDRGTNQPQHF. CDR3 DNA sequence: TGCGCCAGCAGCCACCGGGACAGGGGGACCAATCAGCCCCAGCATTTT.

This sequence joins TRBV11-2 and TRBJ1-2, with no clear D. CDR3 size: 16 residues. Germline CDR1 reads SGHAT; CDR2 reads FQNNGV. Trimming stripped 0 bases from V and 2 bases from J, with 13 bases between. CDR3 DNA: TGTGCCAGCAGCTTAGATTCTAGGCAGACCAACTATGGCTACACCTTC. Translation gives CASSLDSRQTNYGYTF.